This T cell receptor beta chain was sequenced for a study of T cells after yellow fever vaccination. Germline CDR1 and CDR2: MNHEY and SVGAGI. Deletions cut 8 bases from V and 0 bases from J, with 11 bases between. The CDR3 totals 13 residues. This clonotype was detected only a few times. TCRdb reprocessed the 5' RACE reads with MiXCR, giving one entry per CDR3 protein. Seen here are 600,000 to 750,000 distinct CDR3 sequences, around an eighth observed once, and the top ten hold 14% to 15%. The TCR comes from a man aged 30 to 39 who received the YFV17D yellow fever vaccine. Sequencing used PBMCs, obtained on the day of the yellow fever booster vaccination. This chain joins TRBV6-5 and TRBJ2-7; D is ambiguous. Here the CDR3 DNA reads TGTGCCAGCGGTTCGCGGAGCTCCTACGAGCAGTACTTC. This codes for CASGSRSSYEQYF.